These 14 T cell receptor beta chains came from one sample sequenced in a study of blood T cell repertoires in COVID-19. Libraries were prepared by immunoSEQ multiplex PCR; TCRdb keeps only in-frame clonotypes and omits some of them. The sample records over 90,000 clones, around 84% being singletons. The sample was peripheral blood. These receptors all stem from a woman in her sixties in a cohort sampled during active or convalescent COVID-19.

The CDR3 nucleotides read TGTGCCAGCAGTCCGGGACTCTGGGGCACTGAAGCTTTCTTT. Translated, it gives CASSPGLWGTEAFF. J is TRBJ1-1 and V is TRBV28; a weak D match, TRBD1 (5 bases). Germline assignment: CDR1 MDHEN and CDR2 SYDVKM. V dropped 5 bases and J dropped 4 bases, with 14 bases sitting between them. CDR3 size: 14 residues.

The chain joins TRBV11-2 to TRBJ2-6; D may be TRBD1 (6 bases). Germline values: CDR1 SGHAT, CDR2 FQNNGV. CDR3 length: 18 residues. The germline V and J ends were trimmed by 6 bases and 1 base, with 19 bases remaining between them. CDR3 sequence (DNA): TGTGCCAGCAGGTCCAACAGGGTTTCTTTATCTGGGGCCAACGTCCTGACTTTC. Its translation: CASRSNRVSLSGANVLTF.

The V and J genes are TRBV28 and TRBJ1-2, with TRBD1 matching over 11 bases. The V segment lost 6 bases and the J segment 7 bases; nucleotides outside the gene matches: 4. The CDR3 loop spans 13 amino acids. Germline CDR1 reads MDHEN; CDR2 reads SYDVKM. As DNA, the CDR3 is TGTGCCAGCAGCCCCGGGACAGGGGGTGGCTACACCTTC. Translating gives CASSPGTGGGYTF.

This chain links TRBV5-4 with TRBJ2-5; the match to TRBD2 covers 9 bases. Trimming took 1 base from V and 0 from J; bases not matched to a gene: 4. CDR1 SGHNT and CDR2 YYREEE come from the germline V gene (reference sequence). The CDR3 has 16 amino acids. CDR3: CASSLSAGGYQETQYF. As DNA, the CDR3 is TGTGCCAGCAGCTTGTCGGCGGGAGGGTACCAAGAGACCCAGTACTTC. Supplemented by reference TRBV5-4 and TRBJ2-5, the full variable domain reads ETGVTQSPTHLIKTRGQQVTLRCSSQSGHNTVSWYQQALGQGPQFIFQYYREEENGRGNFPPRFSGLQFPNYSSELNVNALELDDSALYLCASSLSAGGYQETQYFGPGTRLLVL.

The rearrangement joins TRBV5-4 to TRBJ1-2; D not resolved. With 2 bases removed from V and 7 bases from J, the gap between germline ends came to 12 bases. The CDR3 covers 13 residues. Germline CDR1 and CDR2: SGHNT and YYREEE (reference sequence). The CDR3 reads CASSFGRTGGYTF. The CDR3 nucleotides read TGTGCCAGCAGCTTTGGGAGAACTGGTGGCTACACCTTC.

The chain has TRBV28 and TRBJ1-2; a possible D gene is TRBD1 (5 bases). The V end lost 3 bases, the J end lost 3 bases, and 20 bases lay between the germline ends. Germline V CDR1 and CDR2: MDHEN, SYDVKM. The CDR3 has 17 amino acids. CDR3 in amino acids: CASSLGPGRDSYYGYTF. The CDR3 region has the DNA TGTGCCAGCAGTTTGGGACCAGGACGGGACTCTTACTATGGCTACACCTTC.

This chain links TRBV19 with TRBJ2-2; 8 bases map to TRBD2. CDR1 and CDR2 from the germline V gene are LNHDA and SQIVND (reference sequence). There are 17 residues in the CDR3. J was trimmed by 0 bases and V by 7 bases; bases with no gene match: 10. CDR3 DNA sequence: TGTGCCAGTACCTATACCCCCGGGAGGGCGAACACCGGGGAGCTGTTTTTT. Translation: CASTYTPGRANTGELFF.

The chain couples TRBV28 to TRBJ1-5; 7 nucleotides match TRBD1. Germline CDR1 MDHEN, CDR2 SYDVKM. Germline trimming cut 4 bases from V and 4 bases from J; bases unmatched to any gene: 16. This CDR3 has 18 amino acids. This chain's CDR3 is CASSSLDLTGRRNQPQHF. CDR3 bases: TGTGCCAGCAGTTCACTCGACTTGACAGGGCGCCGAAATCAGCCCCAGCATTTT.

This chain connects TRBV3-1 (or the pseudogene TRBV3-2) to TRBJ2-3, with a tentative D call TRBD1 (5 bases). The V end was cut by 5 bases, the J end by 2 bases, with 23 bases between. The CDR3 covers 18 residues. Germline CDR1 reads LGHDT; CDR2 reads YNNKEL (reference sequence). The CDR3 is CASSKQSGQQAFTDTQYF. The DNA of the CDR3 is TGTGCCAGCAGCAAGCAGAGTGGCCAACAGGCTTTCACAGATACGCAGTATTTT.

There are a few counts of this clone. This chain connects TRBV6-6 to TRBJ1-6, with D tentatively TRBD1 (5 bases). The V and J ends lost 8 bases and 8 bases respectively, with 16 bases between them. CDR1 is MNHNY, CDR2 SVGAGI, per germline (reference sequence). The CDR3 is 14 amino acids. CDR3 sequence (DNA): TGTGCCAGCTCCTTGGAAGGGGCCCATTCACCCCTCCACTTT. Amino acids: CASSLEGAHSPLHF.

This chain links TRBV3-1 (or the pseudogene TRBV3-2) with TRBJ2-5; TRBD2 matches at 9 bases. The junction had 3 bases not matched to a gene; V was cut back by 1 base and J by 3 bases. The CDR3 covers 15 residues. Per germline, CDR1 LGHDT and CDR2 YNNKEL (reference sequence). The CDR3 DNA reads TGTGCCAGCAGCCAAGGAGCGGGGGGTAAAGAGACCCAGTACTTC. Its protein product is CASSQGAGGKETQYF.

V usage is TRBV30 and J usage is TRBJ1-6; 8 nucleotides match TRBD1. Germline lookup yields CDR1 GTSNPN and CDR2 SVGIG (reference sequence). V dropped 1 base and J dropped 7; count of bases not matched to a gene: 9. The length of the CDR3 is 16 residues. CDR3 bases: TGTGCCTGGAGTGCCCCTAGGACAGGGTGGAATTCACCCCTCCACTTT. Protein product: CAWSAPRTGWNSPLHF. The variable domain in full, completed from reference TRBV30 and TRBJ1-6, reads SQTIHQWPATLVQPVGSPLSLECTVEGTSNPNLYWYRQAAGRGLQLLFYSVGIGQISSEVPQNLSASRPQDRQFILSSKKLLLSDSGFYLCAWSAPRTGWNSPLHFGNGTRLTVT.

The genes are TRBV6-4 and TRBJ1-2, with TRBD1 identical over 9 bases. The CDR3 sequence is 13 residues long. V gave up 5 bases and J gave up 5 bases; unmatched junction bases: 3. CDR1 is MRHNA, CDR2 SNTAGT, per germline. The CDR3 loop is CASSPGTGYGYTF. The CDR3 nucleotides read TGTGCCAGCAGTCCCGGGACAGGGTATGGCTACACCTTC.

V usage is TRBV5-1 and J usage is TRBJ2-5, with TRBD2 matching 12 bases. CDR3 length equals 15 residues. The germline gives CDR1 SGHRS, CDR2 YFSETQ. The V segment lost 4 bases and the J segment 5 bases; nucleotides outside the gene matches: 6. The CDR3: CASSVTSGGSETQYF. CDR3 nucleotides: TGCGCCAGCAGCGTCACTAGCGGGGGGTCGGAGACCCAGTACTTC.